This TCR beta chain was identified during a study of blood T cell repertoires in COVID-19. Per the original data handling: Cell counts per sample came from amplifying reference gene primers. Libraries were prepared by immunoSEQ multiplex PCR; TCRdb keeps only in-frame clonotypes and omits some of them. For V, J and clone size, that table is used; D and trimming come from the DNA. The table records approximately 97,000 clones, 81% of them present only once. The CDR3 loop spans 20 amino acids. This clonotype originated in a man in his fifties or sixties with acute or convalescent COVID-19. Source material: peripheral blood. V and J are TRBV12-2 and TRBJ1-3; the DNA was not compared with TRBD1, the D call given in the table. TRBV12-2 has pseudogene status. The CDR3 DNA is TGTGCAAGTCGCTTAGTTGGACAGGGTTTGTCCGGACGCTCTGGAAACACCATATATTTT. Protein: CASRLVGQGLSGRSGNTIYF.